This T cell receptor (beta chain) was captured in a study of blood T cells in healthy people across ages. To note about this clonotype: Antigen specificity is unknown.

CDR1 SGHTA and CDR2 FQGNSA come from the germline V gene. The CDR3 totals 17 residues. Study observations and caveats: The long-lived group displayed more naive CD4+ cells, plus higher diversity, than the aged donors did. The study lacked donor CMV status, which possibly confounded expanded clonotype changes.

Combining a sample-barcoded 5' primer with a J-beta primer mix, a second PCR ran for about 7 to 12 cycles. One entry per CDR3 protein results from TCRdb running MiXCR on the 5' RACE reads. The sample has about 670,000 distinct CDR3 sequences, around 50% seen once; the top ten hold approximately 15%. Researchers collected about 10 milliliters of peripheral blood from every single donor. No fewer than 6 million PBMCs went into each sample. Specimen: blood. This chain links TRBV7-2 with TRBJ2-4; 12 nucleotides align to TRBD2. The DNA end lines up better with TRBJ2-7; the J call may be wrong. This sequence was found in a woman older than 75 in good health. CDR3 protein: CASSLAPSGRAAYEQYF. CDR3 nucleotide sequence: TGTGCCAGCAGCTTGGCGCCTAGCGGGAGGGCCGCTTACGAGCAGTACTTC.